The clone carrying this T cell receptor (beta chain) was picked up one time. TCRdb's table, derived via immunoSEQ multiplex PCR, lists solely in-frame clones and lacks some. This sample has approximately 330,000 clones, with 86% found just once. This sample is drawn from a study of blood T cell repertoires in COVID-19. The trim removed 2 bases at V and 2 bases at J, leaving 7 bases unmatched. This CDR3 has 17 residues. The germline V gene has CDR1 MNHEY and CDR2 SMNVEV (reference sequence). V is TRBV27 and J is TRBJ2-3, with 10 bases that match TRBD1. The origin of this receptor is a woman aged 40-49 years with acute COVID-19. Sequencing input: PBMCs or T cells enriched from blood (not recorded which). The CDR3, as DNA: TGTGCCAGCAGTTTACTTCCGGGACAGGGGTACACAGATACGCAGTATTTT. This translates into CASSLLPGQGYTDTQYF.